Sequencing of this TCR beta chain was carried out in a study of blood T cell repertoires in COVID-19. The CDR3 runs 13 residues. Per germline, CDR1 LNHDA and CDR2 SQIVND (reference sequence). Trimming removed 4 bases from V and 1 base from J; junction bases left unmatched: 1. Only in-frame clones appear in the TCRdb table, and some are missing; sequencing was by immunoSEQ multiplex PCR. The table lists 200,000 to 250,000 clones, 83% of them singletons. The chain carries TRBV19 and TRBJ2-7, with 7 positions matching TRBD1. This clonotype originated in a woman aged 25-40 years with COVID-19, enrolled during active disease. The sequenced material came from peripheral blood. In DNA form, the CDR3 reads TGTGCCAGTAGTAGGGGACAGTCCTACGAGCAGTACTTC. This sequence encodes CASSRGQSYEQYF.